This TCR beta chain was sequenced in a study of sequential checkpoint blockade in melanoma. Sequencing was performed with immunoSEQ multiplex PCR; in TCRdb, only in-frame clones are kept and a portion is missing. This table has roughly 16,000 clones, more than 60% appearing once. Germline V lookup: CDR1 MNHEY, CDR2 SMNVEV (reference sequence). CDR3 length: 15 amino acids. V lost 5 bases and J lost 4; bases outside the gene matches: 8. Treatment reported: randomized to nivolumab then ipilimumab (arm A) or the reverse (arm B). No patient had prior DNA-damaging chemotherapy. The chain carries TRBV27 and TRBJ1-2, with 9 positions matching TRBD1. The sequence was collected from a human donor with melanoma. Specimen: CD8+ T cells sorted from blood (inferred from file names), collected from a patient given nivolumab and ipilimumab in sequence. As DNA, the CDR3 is TGTGCCAGCAGTCTGACAGGGGGGAGCTCCTATGGCTACACCTTC. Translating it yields CASSLTGGSSYGYTF.